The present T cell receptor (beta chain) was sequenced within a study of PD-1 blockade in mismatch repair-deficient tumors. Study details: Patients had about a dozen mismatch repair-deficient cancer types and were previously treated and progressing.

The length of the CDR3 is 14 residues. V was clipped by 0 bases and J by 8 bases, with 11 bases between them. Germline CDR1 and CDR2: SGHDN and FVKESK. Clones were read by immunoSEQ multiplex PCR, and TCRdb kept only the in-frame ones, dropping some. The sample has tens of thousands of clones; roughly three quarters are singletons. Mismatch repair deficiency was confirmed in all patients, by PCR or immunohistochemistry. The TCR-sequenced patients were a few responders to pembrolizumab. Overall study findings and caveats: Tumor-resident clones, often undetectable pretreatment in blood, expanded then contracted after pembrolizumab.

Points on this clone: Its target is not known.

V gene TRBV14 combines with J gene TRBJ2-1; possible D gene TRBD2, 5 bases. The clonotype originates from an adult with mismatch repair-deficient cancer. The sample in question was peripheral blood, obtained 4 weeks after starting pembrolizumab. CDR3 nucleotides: TGTGCCAGCAGCCAAGAGACTATAGTCGATGAGCAGTTCTTC. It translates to CASSQETIVDEQFF. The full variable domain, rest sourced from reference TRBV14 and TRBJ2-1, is EAGVTQFPSHSVIEKGQTVTLRCDPISGHDNLYWYRRVMGKEIKFLLHFVKESKQDESGMPNNRFLAERTGGTYSTLKVQPAELEDSGVYFCASSQETIVDEQFFGPGTRLTVL.